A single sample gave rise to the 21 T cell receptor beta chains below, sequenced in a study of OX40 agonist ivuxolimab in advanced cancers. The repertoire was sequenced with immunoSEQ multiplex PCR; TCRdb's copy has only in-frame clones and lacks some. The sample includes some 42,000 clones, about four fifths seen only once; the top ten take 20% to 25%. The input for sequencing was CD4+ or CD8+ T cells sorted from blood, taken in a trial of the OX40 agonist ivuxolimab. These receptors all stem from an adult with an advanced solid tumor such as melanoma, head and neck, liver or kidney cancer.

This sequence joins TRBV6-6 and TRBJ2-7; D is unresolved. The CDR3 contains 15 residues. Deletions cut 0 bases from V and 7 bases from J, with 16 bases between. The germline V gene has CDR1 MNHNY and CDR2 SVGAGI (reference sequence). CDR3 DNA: TGTGCCAGCAGTTACTCAAGGCCCCTCATGGATGAGCAGTACTTC. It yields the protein CASSYSRPLMDEQYF.

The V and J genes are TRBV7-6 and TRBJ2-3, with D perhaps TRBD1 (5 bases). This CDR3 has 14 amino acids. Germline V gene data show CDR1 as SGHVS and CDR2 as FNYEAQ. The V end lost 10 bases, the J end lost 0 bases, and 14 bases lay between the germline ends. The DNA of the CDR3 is TGTGCCATTTCCAAGGGGCAGAGCACAGATACGCAGTATTTT. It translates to CAISKGQSTDTQYF.

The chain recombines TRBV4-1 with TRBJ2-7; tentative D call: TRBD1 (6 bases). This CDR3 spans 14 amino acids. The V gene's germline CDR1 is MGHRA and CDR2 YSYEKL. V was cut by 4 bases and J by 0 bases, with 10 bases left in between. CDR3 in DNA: TGCGCCAGCAGCCCAGCACAGGGCTCCTACGAGCAGTACTTC. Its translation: CASSPAQGSYEQYF.

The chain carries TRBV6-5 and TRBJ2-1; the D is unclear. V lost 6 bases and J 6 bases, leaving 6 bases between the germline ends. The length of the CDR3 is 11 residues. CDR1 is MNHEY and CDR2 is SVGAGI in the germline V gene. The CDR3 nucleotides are TGTGCCAGCAGCCCTGGCAATGAGCAGTTCTTC. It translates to CASSPGNEQFF.

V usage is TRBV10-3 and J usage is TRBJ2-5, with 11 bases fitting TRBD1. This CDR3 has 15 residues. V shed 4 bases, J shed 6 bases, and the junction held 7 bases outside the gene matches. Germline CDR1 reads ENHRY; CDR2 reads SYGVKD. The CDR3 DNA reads TGTGCCATCAGTGCCCCCGGGACAGGGGGACAGACCCAGTACTTC. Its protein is CAISAPGTGGQTQYF.

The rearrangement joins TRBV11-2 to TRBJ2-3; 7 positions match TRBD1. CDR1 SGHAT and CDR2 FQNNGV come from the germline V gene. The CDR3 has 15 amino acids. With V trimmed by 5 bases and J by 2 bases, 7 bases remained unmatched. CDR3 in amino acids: CASSPRTGDTDTQYF. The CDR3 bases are TGTGCCAGCAGCCCCCGGACAGGAGACACAGATACGCAGTATTTT.

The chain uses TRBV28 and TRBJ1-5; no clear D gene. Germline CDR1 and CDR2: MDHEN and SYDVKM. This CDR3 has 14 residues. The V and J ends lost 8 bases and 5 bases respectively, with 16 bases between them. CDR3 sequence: CASDPASGHQPQHF. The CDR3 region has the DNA TGTGCCAGCGACCCTGCCTCCGGGCATCAGCCCCAGCATTTT. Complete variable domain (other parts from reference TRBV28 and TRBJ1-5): DVKVTQSSRYLVKRTGEKVFLECVQDMDHENMFWYRQDPGLGLRLIYFSYDVKMKEKGDIPEGYSVSREKKERFSLILESASTNQTSMYLCASDPASGHQPQHFGDGTRLSIL.

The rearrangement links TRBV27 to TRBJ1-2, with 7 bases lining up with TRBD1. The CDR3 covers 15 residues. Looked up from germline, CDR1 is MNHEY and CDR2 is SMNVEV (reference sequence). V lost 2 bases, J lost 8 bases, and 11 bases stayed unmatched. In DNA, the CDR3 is TGTGCCAGCAGTTTACGGGGACAGTCATCCCGGGGCTACACCTTC. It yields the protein CASSLRGQSSRGYTF.

The CDR3 bases are TGCGCCAGCAGCCAAGTGGGGTCGAACACTGAAGCTTTCTTT. Protein product: CASSQVGSNTEAFF. The chain uses TRBV4-1 and TRBJ1-1; D is undetermined. The germline gives CDR1 MGHRA, CDR2 YSYEKL. The CDR3 contains 14 residues. V dropped 1 base and J dropped 1 base, with 7 bases sitting between them.

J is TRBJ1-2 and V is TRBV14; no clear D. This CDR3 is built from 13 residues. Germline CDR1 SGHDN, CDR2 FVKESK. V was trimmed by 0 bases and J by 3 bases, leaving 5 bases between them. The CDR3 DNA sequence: TGTGCCAGCAGCCAAGATTACGACTATGGCTACACCTTC. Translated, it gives CASSQDYDYGYTF.

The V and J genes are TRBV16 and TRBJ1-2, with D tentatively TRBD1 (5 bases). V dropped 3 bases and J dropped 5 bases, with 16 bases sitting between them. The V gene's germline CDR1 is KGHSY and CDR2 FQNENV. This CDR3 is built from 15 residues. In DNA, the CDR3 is TGTGCCAGCAGCCAGACGGGACGCGGGGGGTATGGCTACACCTTC. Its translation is CASSQTGRGGYGYTF.

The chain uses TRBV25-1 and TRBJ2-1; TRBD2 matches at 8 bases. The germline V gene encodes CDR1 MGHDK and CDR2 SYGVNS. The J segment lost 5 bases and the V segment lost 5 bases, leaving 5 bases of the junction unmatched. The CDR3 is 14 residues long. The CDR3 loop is CASSRPGLDNEQFF. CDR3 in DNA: TGTGCCAGCAGTCGGCCGGGACTAGACAATGAGCAGTTCTTC.

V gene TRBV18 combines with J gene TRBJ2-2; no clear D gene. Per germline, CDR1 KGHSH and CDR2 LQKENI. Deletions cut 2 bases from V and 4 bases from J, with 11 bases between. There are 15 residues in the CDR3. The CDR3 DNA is TGTGCCAGCTCACCAATGTCAGCGACCACCGGGGAGCTGTTTTTT. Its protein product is CASSPMSATTGELFF.

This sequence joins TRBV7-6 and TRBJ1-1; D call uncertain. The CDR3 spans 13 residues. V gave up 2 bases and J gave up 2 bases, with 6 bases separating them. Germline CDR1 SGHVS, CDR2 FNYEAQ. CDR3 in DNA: TGTGCCAGCAGCTTACAGAGAAACACTGAAGCTTTCTTT. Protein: CASSLQRNTEAFF.

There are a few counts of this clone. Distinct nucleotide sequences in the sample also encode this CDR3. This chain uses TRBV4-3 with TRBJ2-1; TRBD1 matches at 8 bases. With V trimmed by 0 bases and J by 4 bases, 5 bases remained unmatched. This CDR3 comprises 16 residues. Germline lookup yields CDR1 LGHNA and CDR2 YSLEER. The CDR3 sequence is CASSQEGRGLYNEQFF. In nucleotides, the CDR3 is TGCGCCAGCAGCCAAGAAGGCAGGGGGCTATACAATGAGCAGTTCTTC.

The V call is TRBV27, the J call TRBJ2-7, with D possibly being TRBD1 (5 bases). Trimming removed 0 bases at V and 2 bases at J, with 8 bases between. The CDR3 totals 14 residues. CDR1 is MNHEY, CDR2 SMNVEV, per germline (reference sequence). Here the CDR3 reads CASSLSAGTYEQYF. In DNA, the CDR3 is TGTGCCAGCAGTTTATCGGCAGGGACCTACGAGCAGTACTTC.

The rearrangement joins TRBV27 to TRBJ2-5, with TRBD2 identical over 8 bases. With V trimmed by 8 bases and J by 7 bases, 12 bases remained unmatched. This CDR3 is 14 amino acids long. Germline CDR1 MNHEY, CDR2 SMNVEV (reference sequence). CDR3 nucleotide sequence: TGTGCCAGCGGATATAGCGGGGCCAGCGGGACCCAGTACTTC. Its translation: CASGYSGASGTQYF.

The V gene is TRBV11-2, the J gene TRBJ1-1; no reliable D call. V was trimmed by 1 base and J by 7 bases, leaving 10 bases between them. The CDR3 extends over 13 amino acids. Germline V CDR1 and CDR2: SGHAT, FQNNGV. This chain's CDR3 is CASSLGQYLEAFF. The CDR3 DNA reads TGTGCCAGCAGCTTAGGGCAGTACCTTGAAGCTTTCTTT.

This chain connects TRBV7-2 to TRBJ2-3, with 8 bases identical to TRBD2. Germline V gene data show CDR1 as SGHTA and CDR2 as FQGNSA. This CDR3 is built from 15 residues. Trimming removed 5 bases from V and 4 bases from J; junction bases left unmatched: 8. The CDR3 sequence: CASSPGGAESDTQYF. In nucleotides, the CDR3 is TGTGCCAGCAGCCCCGGGGGGGCCGAGTCAGATACGCAGTATTTT. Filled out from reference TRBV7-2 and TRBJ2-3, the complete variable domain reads GAGVSQSPSNKVTEKGKDVELRCDPISGHTALYWYRQSLGQGLEFLIYFQGNSAPDKSGLPSDRFSAERTGGSVSTLTIQRTQQEDSAVYLCASSPGGAESDTQYFGPGTRLTVL.

CDR3 sequence: CASSVLRGYDQPQHF. CDR3 coding DNA: TGTGCCAGCAGTGTACTCAGGGGATACGATCAGCCCCAGCATTTT. This chain connects TRBV27 to TRBJ1-5; possibly TRBD1 for D (6 bases). V was trimmed by 5 bases and J by 5 bases, leaving 16 bases between them. Germline assignment: CDR1 MNHEY and CDR2 SMNVEV (reference sequence). The CDR3 consists of 15 residues.

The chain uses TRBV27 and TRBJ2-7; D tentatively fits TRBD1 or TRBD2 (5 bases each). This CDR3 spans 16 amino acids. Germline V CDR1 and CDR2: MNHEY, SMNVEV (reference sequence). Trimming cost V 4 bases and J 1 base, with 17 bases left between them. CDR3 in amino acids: CASSSSGADSSYEQYF. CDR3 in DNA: TGTGCCAGCAGTTCTTCCGGGGCGGATTCATCCTACGAGCAGTACTTC.